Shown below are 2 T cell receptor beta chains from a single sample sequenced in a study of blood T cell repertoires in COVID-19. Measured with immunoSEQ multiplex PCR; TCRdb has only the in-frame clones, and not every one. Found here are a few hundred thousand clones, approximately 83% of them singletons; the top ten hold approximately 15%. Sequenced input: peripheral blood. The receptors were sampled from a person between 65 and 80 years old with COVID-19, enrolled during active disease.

The CDR3 bases are TGTGCCAGCAGCCGCAGAACGAACACTGAAGCTTTCTTT. Protein sequence: CASSRRTNTEAFF. V usage is TRBV11-3 and J usage is TRBJ1-1; D is unclear. The CDR3 length is 13 residues. Germline CDR1 reads SGHNT; CDR2 reads YENEEA. Trimming shortened V by 5 bases and J by 1 base, and 8 bases separated the two germline ends.

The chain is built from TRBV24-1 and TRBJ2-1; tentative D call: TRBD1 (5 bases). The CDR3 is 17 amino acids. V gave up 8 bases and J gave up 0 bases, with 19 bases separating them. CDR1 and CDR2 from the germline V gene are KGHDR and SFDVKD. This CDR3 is CATTPDGQGSSYNEQFF. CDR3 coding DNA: TGTGCCACCACCCCGGACGGACAAGGCAGCTCCTACAATGAGCAGTTCTTC.